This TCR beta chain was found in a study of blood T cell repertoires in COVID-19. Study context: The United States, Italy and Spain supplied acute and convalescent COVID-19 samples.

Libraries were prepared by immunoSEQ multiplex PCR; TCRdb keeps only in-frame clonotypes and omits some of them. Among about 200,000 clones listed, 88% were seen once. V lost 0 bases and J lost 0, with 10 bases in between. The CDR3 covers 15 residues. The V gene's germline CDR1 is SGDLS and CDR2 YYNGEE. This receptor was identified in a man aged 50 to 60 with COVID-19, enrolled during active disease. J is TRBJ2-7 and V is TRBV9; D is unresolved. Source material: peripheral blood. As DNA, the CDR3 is TGTGCCAGCAGCGTAGATGCTAGGAGCTCCTACGAGCAGTACTTC. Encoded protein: CASSVDARSSYEQYF.